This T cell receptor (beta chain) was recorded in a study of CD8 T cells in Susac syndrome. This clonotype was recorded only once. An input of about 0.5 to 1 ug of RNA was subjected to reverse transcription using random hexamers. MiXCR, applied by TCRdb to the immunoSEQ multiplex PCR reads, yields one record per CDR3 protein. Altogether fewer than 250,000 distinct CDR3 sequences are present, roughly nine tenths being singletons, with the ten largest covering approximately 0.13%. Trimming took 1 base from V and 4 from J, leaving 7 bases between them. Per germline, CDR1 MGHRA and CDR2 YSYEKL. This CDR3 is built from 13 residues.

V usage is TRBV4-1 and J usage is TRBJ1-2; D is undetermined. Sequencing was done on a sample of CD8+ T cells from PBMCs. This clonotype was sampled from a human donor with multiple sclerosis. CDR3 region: CASSQGLGYGYTF. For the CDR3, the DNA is TGCGCCAGCAGCCAAGGACTGGGCTATGGCTACACCTTC.